This TCR beta chain stems from a study of identical twins. Study findings and constraints: Zero-insertion analyses might be partly confounded by invariant T cells like MAIT and iNKT. The study found excess low generation probability among twin-shared out-of-frame alpha sequences.

This clonotype came up many times. Its specificity is unknown. TCRdb re-analysed the 5' RACE reads in MiXCR, keeping a single row per CDR3 protein. The sample yields 400,000 to 550,000 distinct CDR3 sequences, 13% to 15% seen once. The CDR3 extends over 15 amino acids. V dropped 8 bases and J dropped 3 bases, with 17 bases sitting between them. Germline assignment: CDR1 SNHLY and CDR2 FYNNEI. These records were also assigned to another study, of yellow fever vaccine responses in identical twins. From that study: Reportedly, twins' vaccine T cell responses looked partly convergent and partly personalized.

Specimen: CD4+ T cells sorted from blood. The clonotype comes from a woman between 18 and 29 years old in good health. V gene TRBV2 combines with J gene TRBJ1-5; D is unresolved. The CDR3 nucleotides read TGTGCCAGCTCTAGGGAATTGCAGATCAATCAGCCCCAGCATTTT. Its translation is CASSRELQINQPQHF.